Shown below are 9 T cell receptor beta chains from a single sample sequenced in a study of cytomegalovirus exposure and HLA in healthy donors (dated by TCRdb to between 2016 and 2019). Libraries were built with the immunoSEQ multiplex PCR assay. The multiplex PCR relied on a mix of 60 forward primers for TCR Vbeta segments and 13 reverse primers for TCR Jbeta segments. The immuneACCESS repertoire file appears here via TCRdb, limited to in-frame rearrangements. These files lack a portion of the clones; in checked studies, under half of the deficit traces to unresolved V genes, and the cause of the others is not known. This sample is represented by 90,000 to 110,000 clones; about 80% of them were singletons. Jointly, the top ten make up around 8.8% of the sample. Material: PBMCs. The source of these receptors is a middle-aged man in good health and CMV-seropositive.

The chain couples TRBV29-1 to TRBJ2-7, with 7 positions matching TRBD1. CDR3 length equals 12 residues. V was pared by 6 bases and J by 3 bases, with 5 bases of the junction left unmatched. Germline CDR1 reads SQVTM; CDR2 reads ANQGSEA. The CDR3 here is CSVMTGIYEQYF. The CDR3 DNA reads TGCAGCGTGATGACAGGGATCTACGAGCAGTACTTC.

The chain joins TRBV18 to TRBJ2-3; 7 nucleotides line up with TRBD2. CDR1 KGHSH and CDR2 LQKENI come from the germline V gene. The CDR3 runs to 17 residues. V gave up 0 bases and J gave up 4 bases; unmatched junction bases: 10. The DNA of the CDR3 is TGTGCCAGCTCACCACCCTCCGGGACTAAGGGACCAGATACGCAGTATTTT. It specifies CASSPPSGTKGPDTQYF.

The chain recombines TRBV7-9 with TRBJ1-2; D may be TRBD1 (6 bases). This CDR3 contains 16 residues. The V gene lost 2 bases and the J gene lost 8 bases, with 21 bases spanning the gap. Germline loops: CDR1 SEHNR, CDR2 FQNEAQ (reference sequence). In nucleotides, the CDR3 is TGTGCCAGCAGCTTAAGTCTTCCCAGGGGTGGGGGCGGCTACACCTTC. Translation: CASSLSLPRGGGGYTF.

The CDR3 DNA reads TGTGCCAGCAGTCAGGTCTCTGGAAACACCATATATTTT. It is translated as CASSQVSGNTIYF. The chain has TRBV6-6 and TRBJ1-3, with unresolved D. V gave up 5 bases and J gave up 0 bases, with 5 bases separating them. Germline V CDR1 and CDR2: MNHNY, SVGAGI (reference sequence). CDR3 length equals 13 residues.

This rearrangement joins TRBV27 to TRBJ2-7; 7 positions match TRBD2. V shed 4 bases, J shed 4 bases, and the junction held 7 bases outside the gene matches. Germline CDR1 MNHEY, CDR2 SMNVEV (reference sequence). The CDR3 consists of 14 residues. The CDR3 spells CASSSRTSGYEQYF. CDR3 nucleotides: TGTGCCAGCAGTTCCCGGACTAGTGGTTACGAGCAGTACTTC.

This clone turned up a few times. This rearrangement joins TRBV7-6 to TRBJ2-7, with unresolved D. The germline V gene has CDR1 SGHVS and CDR2 FNYEAQ. This CDR3 has 14 amino acids. Trimming removed 1 base from V and 2 bases from J, with 9 bases in between. The CDR3 sequence is CASSLGSSTYEQYF. CDR3 in DNA: TGTGCCAGCAGCTTAGGTTCGAGTACCTACGAGCAGTACTTC.

The chain uses TRBV19 and TRBJ2-4, with 12 bases that match TRBD2. The CDR3 covers 17 residues. Trimming removed 7 bases from V and 2 bases from J; junction bases left unmatched: 9. CDR1 LNHDA and CDR2 SQIVND come from the germline V gene (reference sequence). This chain's CDR3 is CASTPYGTSGPKNIQYF. In DNA, the CDR3 is TGTGCCAGTACCCCGTACGGGACTAGCGGGCCCAAAAACATTCAGTACTTC.

This chain uses TRBV6-1 with TRBJ1-1; D might be TRBD1 (6 bases). CDR1 and CDR2 from the germline V gene are MNHNS and SASEGT. Trimming left V 6 bases short and J 0 bases short, with 11 bases between. The CDR3 totals 14 residues. This CDR3 is CASSFTGMNTEAFF. The CDR3 DNA sequence: TGTGCCAGCAGCTTTACAGGGATGAACACTGAAGCTTTCTTT.

This chain links TRBV6-6 with TRBJ1-4, with 10 bases fitting TRBD1. Trimming at V came to 6 bases and at J to 7 bases, leaving 8 bases not matched to a gene. The CDR3 contains 15 residues. Germline V gene data show CDR1 as MNHNY and CDR2 as SVGAGI (reference sequence). CDR3 nucleotides: TGTGCCAGCAGACAAGACAGGGGGCGTCGTGAAAAACTGTTTTTT. Translated, it gives CASRQDRGRREKLFF.